These 5 T cell receptor beta chains came from one sample sequenced in a study of CXCR3-negative and CXCR3-positive naive CD8 T cells. Antigen specificity for these receptors is unknown. General study results and limits: Researchers report that CXCR3-positive naive cells carry more hydrophobic TRB CDR3s than CXCR3-negative naive cells.

UMI-tagged TRB cDNA libraries were built via 5' RACE. Each CDR3 protein gets one entry in TCRdb, which reprocessed the 5' RACE reads and gives no DNA. The table lists about 130,000 distinct CDR3 sequences. The specimen was naive CXCR3+ CD8+ T cells from blood. The sample's subset: CD45RO-CCR7+CD27+CD95- naive CD8+ T cells expressing CXCR3 (TNR3+). Every receptor here comes from a human donor in good health. Some clones in this sample may be carry-over from other donors' samples.

The J gene is TRBJ2-3, the V gene TRBV5-6; absent DNA, TCRdb's TRBD1 call cannot be checked. CDR3 size: 14 residues. Germline CDR1 and CDR2: SGHDT and YYEEEE. CDR3 amino acids: CASAPRGRTDTQYF.

The chain recombines TRBV25-1 with TRBJ1-2. The CDR3 is made up of 12 amino acids. The V gene's germline CDR1 is MGHDK and CDR2 SYGVNS. CDR3: CASRGYSGGYTF.

The CDR3 loop reads CASSHRNVGAYEQYF. This chain links TRBV7-9 with TRBJ2-7. The CDR3 runs to 15 residues. Germline V gene lookup returns CDR1 SEHNR and CDR2 FQNEAQ (reference sequence).

The chain uses TRBV9 and TRBJ2-1; absent DNA, TCRdb's TRBD2 call cannot be checked. The germline V gene has CDR1 SGDLS and CDR2 YYNGEE. The CDR3 has 13 amino acids. The CDR3 here is CASSPVLAHEQFF.

The chain uses TRBV29-1 and TRBJ1-2; TCRdb names TRBD1, which stays unverified in the absence of DNA. The CDR3 has 14 amino acids. Germline V gene data show CDR1 as SQVTM and CDR2 as ANQGSEA. The CDR3 loop is CSVEEGQANYGYTF.